This T cell receptor (beta chain) was identified during a study of blood T cell repertoires in COVID-19. On the study more broadly: Sites in the United States, Italy and Spain provided acute and convalescent COVID-19 samples.

TCRdb's table, derived via immunoSEQ multiplex PCR, lists solely in-frame clones and lacks some. The sample records over 300,000 clones, about 90% being singletons. The J segment lost 0 bases and the V segment lost 4 bases, leaving 17 bases of the junction unmatched. The germline gives CDR1 SNHLY, CDR2 FYNNEI. The CDR3 contains 19 residues. V is TRBV2 and J is TRBJ1-1; 7 nucleotides line up with TRBD1. Input material: peripheral blood. The sequence was obtained from a man younger than 30 who had recovered from COVID-19. CDR3: CASSGAVGGAWGMNTEAFF. The CDR3, as DNA: TGTGCCAGCAGTGGTGCTGTAGGGGGCGCTTGGGGAATGAACACTGAAGCTTTCTTT.